This T cell receptor (beta chain) was identified during a study of T-cell reconstitution after alpha-beta-depleted transplantation in children. General study points: Roughly two months post-transplant, alpha-beta T cells reportedly originated from several hundred graft clones that had expanded. T-cell counts and diversity were attributed mostly to newly produced T cells one year after transplant.

Unique molecular identifiers were used to barcode this TCRbeta library. In TCRdb, the PCR reads were re-called with MiXCR into one record per CDR3 protein. The profile shows 490,000 or so distinct CDR3 sequences, approximately 10% of them singletons. Germline assignment: CDR1 SGHTA and CDR2 FQGNSA. The CDR3 is 16 amino acids. Unmatched junction bases numbered 10, after V lost 7 bases and J lost 6 bases. For this clonotype: As yet, its antigen is unknown.

V is TRBV7-2 and J is TRBJ2-2; 11 bases line up with TRBD2. This clonotype was sampled from a child aged 2 to 10 with inherited bone marrow failure, due to receive a stem cell transplant. The specimen comprised PBMCs, sampled before TCRalphabeta/CD19-depleted stem cell transplant. The chain's CDR3 is CASIILAGGSPGELFF. For the CDR3, the DNA is TGTGCCAGCATCATCCTAGCGGGAGGAAGCCCCGGGGAGCTGTTTTTT.